This TCR beta chain originates from a study of T cells in localized non-small cell lung cancer (dated by TCRdb to 2018 to 2020). With respect to the entire study: The study analyzed T cell repertoires of 236 early-stage NSCLC patients, comparing tumors and uninvolved tumor-adjacent lungs. The cohort was made up of 236 treatment-naive NSCLC patients whose localized lung tumors had been resected. A mean age of roughly 66 years was recorded for the NSCLC patients, of whom under 150 were male and some 99 were female. Findings and caveats that apply to the study as a whole: Uninvolved tumor-adjacent lung showed the highest T cell clonality, higher than tumor, which suggests more focused antigenic responses in the uninvolved tumor-adjacent lung. Since the design was exploratory, TCR variables were selected using unadjusted p-values with no false-discovery rate correction. Longer overall survival was associated with higher T cell density in blood, whereas shorter survival was associated with higher clonality in adjacent lung. Multi-region tumor sequencing was not performed, so intratumor heterogeneity could not be excluded. A median of about 50 of the top 100 tumor clones turned up in the paired uninvolved adjacent lung, and 25 to 30 of those clones also ranked among the top 100 of that same adjacent lung.

At diagnosis, peripheral blood, uninvolved tumor-adjacent lung and tumor were collected and stored as a combination of fresh-frozen and FFPE material. For TCR repertoire profiling, blood samples were analyzed in the form of peripheral blood mononuclear cells. Ten or more counts support this clone. No antigen is known for it. No clone much larger than this one lies a single base away; base qualities are absent. TCR beta CDR3 regions were sequenced from DNA using the immunoSEQ Assay. The authors' pipeline ran thus. To compute T cell density, TCR beta template counts were normalized to usable DNA, which was estimated by amplifying housekeeping genes. Richness was estimated with the preseqR package, extrapolating to 400,000 templates for PBMC samples and 120,000 templates for tissue samples. Clonality was taken to be one minus Pielou's evenness. Differential abundance testing on productive amino-acid clonotypes, with a minimum total count of 5 and an alpha of 0.1, was used to identify tissue-enriched TCRs. The Jaccard Index and the Morisita Overlap Index were used to quantify repertoire overlap between compartments. GLIPH clustered TCR beta CDR3s with public tetramer-defined viral CDR3s; viral motifs required at least three viral sequences plus V-gene enrichment. TCRdb stores this immuneACCESS table with in-frame sequences only. Part of the clones is absent; in the studies checked, under half of the shortfall reflects unresolved V genes, and no reason is known for the rest. That table furnishes V, J and clone size, whereas the DNA furnished D and trimming. This sample comprises 70,000 to 100,000 clones, around 84% of them detected only once. The ten top clones hold roughly 9% of the sample.

From a lookup of the germline V gene (reference sequence), CDR1 and CDR2 are GTSNPN and SVGIG. Measured from the cysteine to the phenylalanine, the CDR3 is 14 residues long. Of the read, only the CDR3 DNA is kept; its 42 bases are in frame from base 1. For this chain, trimming is 1 base at the V end and 3 bases at the J end, and the number of junction bases without a gene match is 3. The sample was peripheral blood, taken before any cancer treatment. Rearrangement joined TRBV30 to TRBJ1-2, with 9 bases aligning to TRBD1. This clonotype was sampled from an older female donor with stage I lung adenocarcinoma. The nucleotide sequence reads TGTGCCTGGAGTGAAACAGGGGGCCACTATGGCTACACCTTC. It specifies CAWSETGGHYGYTF.